The entry that follows covers one T cell receptor beta chain sequence. Its antigen is as yet unknown. The CDR3 runs to 12 residues. From germline, CDR1 is MNHEY and CDR2 SVGAGI. V was trimmed by 6 bases and J by 4 bases, leaving 10 bases between them. The assay was immunoSEQ multiplex PCR, and TCRdb's table has in-frame clones only and misses some. The sample consists of approximately 50,000 clones, roughly 72% of them appearing once. Time point in this sample: week 47, end of study. Each dose of the vaccine consisted of 300 ug of mutant IDH1 20-mer peptide, with topical imiquimod. The record originates from a study of a mutant IDH1 vaccine in newly diagnosed glioma. Overall study context: Vaccine dosing followed radiotherapy by 4-6 weeks, or accompanied temozolomide cycles.

This specimen consisted of PBMCs, obtained from a glioma patient whose treatment included an IDH1 peptide vaccine. The chain employs TRBV6-5 and TRBJ2-7; possible D gene TRBD1, 6 bases. The origin of this receptor is a woman aged 40 to 50 with glioma. Some clones in this sample may be carry-over from other donors' samples. The CDR3 nucleotides are TGTGCCAGCAGCGACAGGATATACGAGCAGTACTTC. As protein: CASSDRIYEQYF.